This T cell receptor (beta chain) was sequenced for a study of naive and memory T cell subsets. Whole-study results and caveats: Over 95% of naive TCR sequences appeared only once after error correction, unlike memory subsets. Naive repertoires, especially CD8, held a few larger clonotypes, possibly memory cells re-expressing CD45RA.

Both TRBC1 and TRBC2 were covered by a beta constant-region primer of two equimolar oligonucleotides. Four rounds of PCR amplified the ligated cDNA using nested alpha and beta constant-region primers plus SP2. TCRdb called the UMI-ligation and nested PCR reads again in MiXCR, with one record for every CDR3 protein. The sample consists of roughly 150,000 distinct CDR3 sequences, under 25% of them appearing once. CDR1 is MNHEY and CDR2 is SMNVEV in the germline V gene (reference sequence). The CDR3 extends over 15 amino acids. The V gene lost 2 bases and the J gene lost 5 bases, with 15 bases spanning the gap. Comments on this clonotype: Its antigen remains unidentified.

The J gene is TRBJ2-5, the V gene TRBV27; perhaps TRBD2 as D (5 bases). The sequence was obtained from a human donor in good health. The sample was naive CD4+ T cells from blood. CDR3 coding DNA: TGTGCCAGCAGTTTACGGGGTTTCCCTTTGGAGACCCAGTACTTC. This sequence encodes CASSLRGFPLETQYF.